The 5 T cell receptor beta chains reported below all come from one sample, sequenced in a study of T cell responses to AZD1222 COVID-19 vaccine. Profiled with immunoSEQ multiplex PCR; TCRdb holds only in-frame clones, not every one. The sample includes 160,000 or so clones, 92% seen only once; the top ten take approximately 0.98%. The starting material was peripheral blood, obtained 28 days after the second AZD1222 dose. These receptors originate from an adult who received the AZD1222 COVID-19 vaccine.

This clone is a singleton in its sample. The chain employs TRBV7-2 and TRBJ2-1; D not resolved. The CDR3 extends over 13 amino acids. The V gene's germline CDR1 is SGHTA and CDR2 FQGNSA. V dropped 4 bases and J dropped 3 bases, with 7 bases sitting between them. In DNA, the CDR3 is TGTGCCAGCAGCTCCGGGCTCTACAATGAGCAGTTCTTC. The encoded protein is CASSSGLYNEQFF.

The chain carries TRBV29-1 and TRBJ1-1; D remains ambiguous. This CDR3 region has 12 residues. Germline V CDR1 and CDR2: SQVTM, ANQGSEA. V shed 4 bases and J shed 0 bases, with 6 bases lying between them. CDR3 nucleotides: TGCAGCGTTGCTCGAATGAACACTGAAGCTTTCTTT. Amino acid sequence: CSVARMNTEAFF. The full variable domain, its missing parts supplied by reference TRBV29-1 and TRBJ1-1, is SAVISQKPSRDICQRGTSLTIQCQVDSQVTMMFWYRQQPGQSLTLIATANQGSEATYESGFVIDKFPISRPNLTFSTLTVSNMSPEDSSIYLCSVARMNTEAFFGQGTRLTVV.

The chain joins TRBV28 to TRBJ1-6; 10 nucleotides align to TRBD1. The J segment lost 4 bases and the V segment lost 4 bases, leaving 7 bases of the junction unmatched. The CDR3 has 17 amino acids. Germline V gene data show CDR1 as MDHEN and CDR2 as SYDVKM. CDR3 DNA: TGTGCCAGCAGTTCAGGACAGGGGGGGAGTTATAATTCACCCCTCCACTTT. It translates to CASSSGQGGSYNSPLHF.

The CDR3 DNA sequence: TGTGCCAGCAGCCAAGAGGGGACAGGGGGGACCCAGTACTTC. Translating gives CASSQEGTGGTQYF. This chain uses TRBV3-1 (or the pseudogene TRBV3-2) with TRBJ2-5; 11 nucleotides align to TRBD1. Trimming removed 0 bases from V and 7 bases from J; junction bases left unmatched: 1. The CDR3 is made up of 14 amino acids. Per germline, CDR1 LGHDT and CDR2 YNNKEL (reference sequence).

The chain joins TRBV5-8 to TRBJ2-1, with D perhaps given as TRBD1 or TRBD2 (5 bases each). V dropped 2 bases and J dropped 12 bases, with 15 bases sitting between them. Germline assignment: CDR1 SGHTS and CDR2 YDEGEE. The CDR3 totals 13 residues. CDR3 residues: CASSFPAGRGQFF. For the CDR3, the DNA is TGTGCCAGCAGCTTCCCCGCGGGTAGGGGGCAGTTCTTC.